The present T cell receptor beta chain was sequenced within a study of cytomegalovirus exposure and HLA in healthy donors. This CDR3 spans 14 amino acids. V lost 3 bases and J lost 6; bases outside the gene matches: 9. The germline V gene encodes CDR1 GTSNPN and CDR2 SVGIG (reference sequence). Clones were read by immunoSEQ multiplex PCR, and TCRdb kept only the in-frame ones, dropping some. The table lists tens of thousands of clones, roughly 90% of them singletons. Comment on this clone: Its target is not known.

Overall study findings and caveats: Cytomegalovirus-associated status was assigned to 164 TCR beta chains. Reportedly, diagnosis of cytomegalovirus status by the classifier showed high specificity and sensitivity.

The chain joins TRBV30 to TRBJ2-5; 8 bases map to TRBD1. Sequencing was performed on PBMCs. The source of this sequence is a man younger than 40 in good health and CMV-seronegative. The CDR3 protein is CAWRETGVVKTQYF. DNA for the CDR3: TGTGCCTGGAGGGAGACAGGGGTGGTGAAGACCCAGTACTTC.